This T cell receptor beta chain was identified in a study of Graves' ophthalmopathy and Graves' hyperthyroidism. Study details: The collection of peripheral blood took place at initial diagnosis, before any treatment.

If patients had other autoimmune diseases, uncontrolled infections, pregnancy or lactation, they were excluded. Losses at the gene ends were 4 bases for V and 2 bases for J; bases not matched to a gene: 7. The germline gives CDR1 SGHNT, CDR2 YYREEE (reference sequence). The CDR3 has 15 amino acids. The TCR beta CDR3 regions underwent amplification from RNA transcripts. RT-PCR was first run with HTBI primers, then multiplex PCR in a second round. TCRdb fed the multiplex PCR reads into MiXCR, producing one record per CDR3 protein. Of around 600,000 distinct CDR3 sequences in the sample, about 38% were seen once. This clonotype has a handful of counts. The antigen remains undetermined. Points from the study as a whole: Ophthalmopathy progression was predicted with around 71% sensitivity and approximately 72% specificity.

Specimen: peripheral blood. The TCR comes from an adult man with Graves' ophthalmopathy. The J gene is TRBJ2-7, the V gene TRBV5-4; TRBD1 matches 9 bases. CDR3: CASSRGGQGTYEQYF. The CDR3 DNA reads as TGTGCCAGCAGCCGTGGGGGACAGGGAACCTACGAGCAGTACTTC.